The TCR beta chain under discussion was sequenced for a study of OX40 agonist ivuxolimab in advanced cancers. About the research overall: Across the patients, intravenous ivuxolimab was delivered every 2 weeks at 0.01 to 10 mg/kg. At 65% to 85% male, the cohort had a mean age of about 60 years, ranging from about 20 to 79. Findings of the study overall: Among T cells, CD8+ cells averaged more expanded clones than CD4+ cells.

Data came from immunoSEQ multiplex PCR; TCRdb stores just in-frame clones and leaves some out. The table lists 50,000 to 60,000 clones, 89% of them singletons. This clone was seen only once. What it binds is not known. The sequenced sample was CD4+ or CD8+ T cells sorted from blood, obtained in a trial of the OX40 agonist ivuxolimab. The sequence was collected from an adult with an advanced solid tumor such as melanoma, head and neck, liver or kidney cancer.

CDR3 DNA sequence: TGTGCCAGCAGCTTGGAACTTTTTGACGCACAGCCCCAGCATTTT. Amino acids: CASSLELFDAQPQHF. The chain recombines TRBV5-5 with TRBJ1-5; D ambiguous. Germline V CDR1 and CDR2: SGHKS, YYEKEE (reference sequence). The V end lost 0 bases, the J end lost 7 bases, and 14 bases lay between the germline ends. CDR3 length: 15 residues.